The following is a T cell receptor beta chain sequence with its context. These data are taken from a study of blood T cell repertoires in COVID-19. This CDR3 region has 16 residues. The V gene lost 4 bases and the J gene lost 0 bases, with 16 bases spanning the gap. Germline V CDR1 and CDR2: SGHRS, YFSETQ. The Seattle patients, enrolled during active infection, were followed longitudinally. Clones were sequenced by immunoSEQ multiplex PCR, and TCRdb holds only the in-frame ones, with some missing. Of 97,000 or so clones detected, around 90% appear once; the ten largest clones hold around 5%. The TCR originated in a woman in her 50s with COVID-19, enrolled during active disease. The source material was peripheral blood. The rearrangement uses TRBV5-1 and TRBJ1-1; the D gene is possibly TRBD1 (5 bases). This CDR3 is CASSPGDQSLNTEAFF. The CDR3 DNA is TGCGCCAGCAGCCCGGGGGACCAATCCCTGAACACTGAAGCTTTCTTT.